This passage covers 10 T cell receptor beta chains from one sample sequenced in a study of blood T cell repertoires in COVID-19. The table came from immunoSEQ multiplex PCR; TCRdb's copy has only in-frame clones and leaves some out. The sample consists of roughly 78,000 clones, approximately 91% of them appearing once. Sequencing was carried out using peripheral blood. The receptors were sampled from a man aged 50 to 59 with acute or convalescent COVID-19.

This clone was detected a few times. The chain has TRBV27 and TRBJ1-5; D gene ambiguous. The V end was cut by 3 bases, the J end by 2 bases, with 11 bases between. Per germline, CDR1 MNHEY and CDR2 SMNVEV (reference sequence). The CDR3 consists of 15 residues. CDR3 loop: CASSLGGDGNQPQHF. DNA for the CDR3: TGTGCCAGCAGTTTGGGCGGGGATGGCAATCAGCCCCAGCATTTT.

The chain recombines TRBV4-2 with TRBJ1-2; the D is unclear. V was clipped by 3 bases and J by 4 bases, with 12 bases between them. Germline V gene data show CDR1 as LGHNA and CDR2 as YNFKEQ. This CDR3 spans 14 amino acids. The CDR3 region is CASSQGDEAYGYTF. In nucleotides, the CDR3 is TGTGCCAGCAGCCAGGGAGATGAGGCCTATGGCTACACCTTC.

This clone appeared a single time. This rearrangement joins TRBV9 to TRBJ2-7; 9 bases match TRBD1. CDR1 is SGDLS and CDR2 is YYNGEE in the germline V gene. This CDR3 region has 15 residues. After removal of 0 bases from V and 4 bases from J, the junction contained 5 bases not matched to a gene. The CDR3 DNA reads as TGTGCCAGCAGCGTAGGGACAGGGGATCGGTACGAGCAGTACTTC. This encodes CASSVGTGDRYEQYF. Drawing the rest from reference TRBV9 and TRBJ2-7, the complete variable domain is DSGVTQTPKHLITATGQRVTLRCSPRSGDLSVYWYQQSLDQGLQFLIQYYNGEERAKGNILERFSAQQFPDLHSELNLSSLELGDSALYFCASSVGTGDRYEQYFGPGTRLTVT.

The chain has TRBV9 and TRBJ1-1; tentatively, D is TRBD1 (6 bases). Trimming stripped 0 bases from V and 1 base from J, with 19 bases between. The V gene's germline CDR1 is SGDLS and CDR2 YYNGEE. This CDR3 comprises 18 residues. This CDR3 reads CASSVEGGGGEKNTEAFF. DNA for the CDR3: TGTGCCAGCAGCGTAGAAGGTGGGGGGGGCGAAAAGAACACTGAAGCTTTCTTT.

The rearrangement joins TRBV5-6 to TRBJ2-1, with D unresolved. The CDR3 runs to 15 residues. Trimming took 1 base from V and 0 from J, leaving 8 bases between them. CDR1 is SGHDT and CDR2 is YYEEEE in the germline V gene. The CDR3 bases are TGTGCCAGCAGCTTGTTGTTAGACTCCTACAATGAGCAGTTCTTC. Translation gives CASSLLLDSYNEQFF.

This clone was picked up one time. The chain employs TRBV30 and TRBJ2-5; 9 nucleotides line up with TRBD1. There are 15 residues in the CDR3. J was trimmed by 1 base and V by 3 bases; bases with no gene match: 6. From germline, CDR1 is GTSNPN and CDR2 SVGIG (reference sequence). In nucleotides, the CDR3 is TGTGCCTGGAGCCGGACAGGGGTGAGCCAAGAGACCCAGTACTTC. Protein product: CAWSRTGVSQETQYF.

This clone was seen a single time. The rearrangement links TRBV5-1 to TRBJ1-1; 7 positions match TRBD1. This CDR3 is built from 14 residues. Germline assignment: CDR1 SGHRS and CDR2 YFSETQ. With 0 bases clipped from V and 1 base from J, the junction kept 0 bases outside the gene matches. The CDR3 sequence is CASSLDRGNTEAFF. For the CDR3, the DNA is TGCGCCAGCAGCTTGGACAGGGGGAACACTGAAGCTTTCTTT.

The V gene is TRBV5-4, the J gene TRBJ2-7; 7 positions match TRBD1. The length of the CDR3 is 13 residues. Per the germline V gene, CDR1 is SGHNT and CDR2 is YYREEE (reference sequence). Losses at the gene ends were 4 bases for V and 6 bases for J; bases not matched to a gene: 7. The CDR3 here is CASSLDRNGEQYF. DNA of the CDR3: TGTGCCAGCAGCCTGGACAGGAACGGCGAGCAGTACTTC.

This chain links TRBV11-2 with TRBJ2-7; D unclear. Trimming pared 0 bases from V and 0 bases from J, leaving 6 bases between. Germline values: CDR1 SGHAT, CDR2 FQNNGV. The CDR3 loop spans 14 amino acids. The CDR3 DNA is TGTGCCAGCAGCTTAGACCCAGGCTCCTACGAGCAGTACTTC. This translates into CASSLDPGSYEQYF. Full variable domain (missing parts from reference TRBV11-2 and TRBJ2-7): EAGVAQSPRYKIIEKRQSVAFWCNPISGHATLYWYQQILGQGPKLLIQFQNNGVVDDSQLPKDRFSAERLKGVDSTLKIQPAKLEDSAVYLCASSLDPGSYEQYFGPGTRLTVT.

The chain recombines TRBV3-1 (or the pseudogene TRBV3-2) with TRBJ1-2, with no clear D. The ends were cut back, 1 base at V and 4 bases at J, with 10 bases in the middle. Germline-derived CDR1 and CDR2 are LGHDT and YNNKEL (reference sequence). The CDR3 sequence is 14 residues long. For the CDR3, the DNA is TGTGCCAGCAGCCAAGCTTGGCTTTCCTATGGCTACACCTTC. This codes for CASSQAWLSYGYTF.